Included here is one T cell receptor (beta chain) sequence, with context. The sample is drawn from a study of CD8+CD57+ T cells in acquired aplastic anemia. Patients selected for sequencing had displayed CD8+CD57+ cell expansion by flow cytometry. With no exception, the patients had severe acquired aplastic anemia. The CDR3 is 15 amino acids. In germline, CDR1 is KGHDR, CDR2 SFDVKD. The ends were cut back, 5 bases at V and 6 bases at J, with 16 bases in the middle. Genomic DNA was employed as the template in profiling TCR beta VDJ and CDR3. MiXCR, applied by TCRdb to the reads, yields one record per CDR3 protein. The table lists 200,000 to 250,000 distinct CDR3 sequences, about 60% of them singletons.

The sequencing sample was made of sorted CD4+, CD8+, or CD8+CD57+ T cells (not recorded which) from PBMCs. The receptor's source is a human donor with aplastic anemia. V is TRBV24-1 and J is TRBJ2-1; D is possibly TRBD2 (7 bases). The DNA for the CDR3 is TGTGCCACCAGTGTACGGGGGGCGGATAGCAATGAGCAGTTCTTC. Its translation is CATSVRGADSNEQFF.